These T cell receptor beta chains were read from a single sample in a study of blood T cell repertoires in COVID-19. Data came from immunoSEQ multiplex PCR; TCRdb stores just in-frame clones and leaves some out. The profile covers about 170,000 clones, with roughly 80% appearing a single time and around 2.1% taken by the ten largest. Sequenced sample: peripheral blood. The source is a woman aged 80 or over with acute or convalescent COVID-19. Both conserved end residues are part of each CDR3. Fields, in order: D gene, V gene, J gene, clone size, CDR3 protein, CDR3 DNA. D genes are given only for firm matches. The size of a clone is reported for some rows only, either as once, few or many, or as a class for expanded clones.

D: TRBD1
V: TRBV2
J: TRBJ1-2
size: once
CDR3: CASKDSTGGRGGYTF
DNA: TGTGCCAGCAAGGATAGCACAGGGGGCAGGGGTGGCTACACCTTC

D: TRBD1
V: TRBV5-1
J: TRBJ1-5
size: NA
CDR3: CASSPGQGQDQPQHF
DNA: TGCGCCAGCAGCCCAGGACAGGGGCAGGATCAGCCCCAGCATTTT

D: NA
V: TRBV4-2
J: TRBJ1-2
size: NA
CDR3: CASSQQGGHYGYTF
DNA: TGTGCCAGCAGCCAACAGGGAGGGCACTATGGCTACACCTTC

D: TRBD2
V: TRBV15
J: TRBJ2-3
size: NA
CDR3: CATSRGWGGGATDTQYF
DNA: TGTGCCACCAGCAGAGGATGGGGCGGGGGGGCTACAGATACGCAGTATTTT

D: NA
V: TRBV10-3
J: TRBJ1-4
size: NA
CDR3: CAISGQVNEKLFF
DNA: TGTGCCATCAGTGGACAGGTTAATGAAAAACTGTTTTTT

D: TRBD2
V: TRBV12-3/TRBV12-4
J: TRBJ2-7
size: NA
CDR3: CASSLGGVDEQYF
DNA: TGTGCCAGCAGCCTCGGGGGGGTAGACGAGCAGTACTTC

D: NA
V: TRBV12-3/TRBV12-4
J: TRBJ2-3
size: NA
CDR3: CASSFSADTQYF
DNA: TGTGCCAGCAGTTTCAGCGCAGATACGCAGTATTTT

D: TRBD1
V: TRBV19
J: TRBJ1-1
size: NA
CDR3: CASSSRRTGARTGEAFF
DNA: TGTGCCAGTAGTAGTCGTAGGACAGGGGCAAGGACCGGCGAAGCTTTCTTT

D: NA
V: TRBV7-8
J: TRBJ1-6
size: NA
CDR3: CASSLRDPGVGNSPLHF
DNA: TGTGCCAGCAGCTTAAGGGATCCGGGAGTGGGTAATTCACCCCTCCACTTT

D: NA
V: TRBV19
J: TRBJ1-5
size: NA
CDR3: CASSIAGNDQPQHF
DNA: TGTGCCAGTAGTATAGCGGGTAATGATCAGCCCCAGCATTTT

D: TRBD2
V: TRBV9
J: TRBJ2-7
size: NA
CDR3: CASSPNLAAYEQYF
DNA: TGTGCCAGCAGCCCAAATCTAGCGGCGTACGAGCAGTACTTC

D: NA
V: TRBV19
J: TRBJ1-5
size: NA
CDR3: CASSIDQGRQHF
DNA: TGTGCCAGTAGTATAGATCAGGGTAGGCAGCATTTT

D: NA
V: TRBV7-2
J: TRBJ2-1
size: NA
CDR3: CASSLVSGMNNEQFF
DNA: TGTGCCAGCAGCTTAGTATCGGGAATGAATAATGAGCAGTTCTTC

D: TRBD2
V: TRBV4-1
J: TRBJ2-3
size: once
CDR3: CASSQELSGGTDTQYF
DNA: TGCGCCAGCAGCCAAGAGCTTAGCGGGGGAACAGATACGCAGTATTTT

D: TRBD1
V: TRBV5-1
J: TRBJ2-5
size: NA
CDR3: CASSLPTGEETQYF
DNA: TGCGCCAGCAGCCTCCCCACAGGGGAAGAGACCCAGTACTTC

D: NA
V: TRBV6-6
J: TRBJ1-1
size: NA
CDR3: CASSYEGMMNTEAFF
DNA: TGTGCCAGCAGTTATGAGGGAATGATGAACACTGAAGCTTTCTTT

D: NA
V: TRBV3-1/TRBV3-2
J: TRBJ1-1
size: NA
CDR3: CASSLVTTRIAFF
DNA: TGTGCCAGCAGCCTGGTCACGACTAGGATAGCTTTCTTT

D: TRBD1
V: TRBV6-6
J: TRBJ1-2
size: NA
CDR3: CASSYNRDSLYGYTF
DNA: TGTGCCAGCAGCTATAACCGGGACAGCCTCTATGGCTACACCTTC

D: NA
V: TRBV30
J: TRBJ1-6
size: NA
CDR3: CAWKRVYNSPLHF
DNA: TGTGCCTGGAAACGGGTATATAATTCACCCCTCCACTTT

D: NA
V: TRBV5-1
J: TRBJ1-2
size: few
CDR3: CASSLQGRDGYTF
DNA: TGCGCCAGCAGCTTACAGGGTAGGGATGGCTACACCTTC

D: NA
V: TRBV29-1
J: TRBJ1-3
size: NA
CDR3: CSASTASAGNTIYF
DNA: TGCAGCGCCAGTACAGCCTCTGCTGGAAACACCATATATTTT

D: TRBD2
V: TRBV3-1/TRBV3-2
J: TRBJ2-1
size: once
CDR3: CASSQGPGGRDEQFF
DNA: TGTGCCAGCAGCCAAGGGCCGGGGGGAAGAGATGAGCAGTTCTTC

D: TRBD2
V: TRBV7-2
J: TRBJ2-1
size: NA
CDR3: CASSRGGGSGSGEQFF
DNA: TGTGCCAGCAGCAGGGGGGGTGGTAGCGGGAGTGGTGAGCAGTTCTTC

D: NA
V: TRBV5-4
J: TRBJ2-7
size: NA
CDR3: CASSLDYYEQYF
DNA: TGTGCCAGCAGCTTGGACTACTACGAGCAGTACTTC

D: NA
V: TRBV5-1
J: TRBJ2-3
size: NA
CDR3: CASSLDRTTDTQYF
DNA: TGCGCCAGCAGCTTAGACAGGACAACAGATACGCAGTATTTT

D: TRBD1
V: TRBV6-2/TRBV6-3
J: TRBJ2-7
size: once
CDR3: CASSQRGQGARSYEQYF
DNA: TGTGCCAGCAGCCAACGCGGACAGGGGGCAAGGTCCTACGAGCAGTACTTC

D: TRBD1
V: TRBV19
J: TRBJ1-1
size: NA
CDR3: CASYGQGASAFF
DNA: TGTGCCAGTTACGGACAGGGGGCTTCGGCTTTCTTT

D: TRBD1
V: TRBV28
J: TRBJ1-2
size: NA
CDR3: CASSSGTVGYTF
DNA: TGTGCCAGCAGTTCCGGGACAGTCGGCTACACCTTC

D: TRBD1
V: TRBV5-1
J: TRBJ1-2
size: NA
CDR3: CASREGRQGGGYTF
DNA: TGCGCCAGCAGAGAGGGGAGACAGGGTGGCGGCTACACCTTC

D: TRBD2
V: TRBV11-2
J: TRBJ2-5
size: NA
CDR3: CASSLGLAGGPEETQYF
DNA: TGTGCCAGCAGCTTAGGGCTAGCGGGGGGGCCGGAAGAGACCCAGTACTTC

D: NA
V: TRBV6-2/TRBV6-3
J: TRBJ2-7
size: NA
CDR3: CASSYSRGGPYEQYF
DNA: TGTGCCAGCAGTTACTCAAGAGGGGGACCCTACGAGCAGTACTTC